Here is one TCR beta chain with its context. The assay was immunoSEQ multiplex PCR, and TCRdb's table has in-frame clones only and misses some. The repertoire holds about 380,000 clones, with 95% as singletons. This sample is part of a study of shared T cell receptors in the human thymus. Sequenced material: thymocytes. The clonotype comes from a human donor.

The CDR3 spells CAISKLYEQYF. CDR3 sequence (DNA): TGTGCCATCAGTAAACTGTACGAGCAGTACTTC. The chain uses TRBV10-3 and TRBJ2-7, with D unclear. This CDR3 contains 11 residues. Looked up from germline, CDR1 is ENHRY and CDR2 is SYGVKD. The V end was cut by 5 bases, the J end by 4 bases, with 6 bases between.